These 10 T cell receptor beta chains came from one sample sequenced in a study of blood T cell repertoires in COVID-19. Assay used: immunoSEQ multiplex PCR; TCRdb lists only in-frame clones, some missing. The table has about 220,000 clones, 80% to 90% seen once. Sample: PBMCs or T cells enriched from blood (not recorded which). The receptors come from a woman aged 35 to 49 with acute COVID-19.

J is TRBJ1-1 and V is TRBV5-1, with D perhaps matching TRBD1 (5 bases). CDR3 size: 12 residues. Germline V CDR1 and CDR2: SGHRS, YFSETQ. Trimming removed 7 bases at V and 1 base at J, with 8 bases between. Here the CDR3 DNA reads TGCGCCAGCCGCGGGACGAACACTGAAGCTTTCTTT. Protein: CASRGTNTEAFF.

V gene TRBV7-2 combines with J gene TRBJ1-1; D ambiguous. V was cut by 5 bases and J by 3 bases, with 16 bases left in between. Germline V gene sequence: CDR1 SGHTA, CDR2 FQGNSA. The CDR3 contains 15 residues. The DNA for the CDR3 is TGTGCCAGCAGCCCGGAGAACCCAATGGACACTGAAGCTTTCTTT. This encodes CASSPENPMDTEAFF.

The rearrangement uses TRBV18 and TRBJ1-1; 7 nucleotides match TRBD1. The CDR3 is 15 amino acids. J gave up 4 bases and V 3 bases, and 8 bases lay outside the gene matches. Germline-derived CDR1 and CDR2 are KGHSH and LQKENI. The CDR3 spells CASSPDPRQGTEAFF. As DNA, the CDR3 is TGTGCCAGCTCACCCGATCCCAGACAGGGCACTGAAGCTTTCTTT.

The gene calls are TRBV10-3 and TRBJ1-6; TRBD1 agrees at 7 bases. Germline CDR1 ENHRY, CDR2 SYGVKD. The J segment lost 9 bases and the V segment lost 1 base, leaving 6 bases of the junction unmatched. CDR3 length: 15 residues. This CDR3 reads CAISELGGQGSPLHF. CDR3 nucleotide sequence: TGTGCCATCAGTGAGTTAGGGGGCCAGGGTTCACCCCTCCACTTT.

The chain couples TRBV3-1 (or the pseudogene TRBV3-2) to TRBJ2-1, with 7 bases identical to TRBD1. Germline V lookup: CDR1 LGHDT, CDR2 YNNKEL (reference sequence). Trimming removed 2 bases from V and 8 bases from J; junction bases left unmatched: 3. The CDR3 consists of 13 residues. CDR3: CASSQQTGYEQFF. CDR3 bases: TGTGCCAGCAGCCAACAGACAGGGTATGAGCAGTTCTTC.

The chain is built from TRBV9 and TRBJ1-1; D is uncertain. Germline V gene data show CDR1 as SGDLS and CDR2 as YYNGEE. The germline V and J ends were trimmed by 3 bases and 3 bases, with 12 bases remaining between them. CDR3 length equals 14 residues. CDR3 region: CASSASGSHTEAFF. In DNA, the CDR3 is TGTGCCAGCAGCGCATCCGGGTCCCACACTGAAGCTTTCTTT.

Turning to this clone: Different DNA sequences within this sample yield the same CDR3. The chain couples TRBV12-3 or TRBV12-4 to TRBJ1-2, with 7 bases matching TRBD1. This CDR3 is built from 13 residues. V trimming: 3 bases; J trimming: 4 bases; junction bases outside the gene matches: 2. The DNA of the CDR3 is TGTGCCAGCAGTTTGAGGACAGGCTATGGCTACACCTTC. Its translation is CASSLRTGYGYTF.

This chain joins TRBV5-1 and TRBJ1-1; D is possibly TRBD1 (5 bases). This CDR3 is built from 14 residues. Trimming removed 3 bases from V and 3 bases from J, with 12 bases in between. CDR1 and CDR2 from the germline V gene are SGHRS and YFSETQ. The CDR3 loop is CASSSGLGDTEAFF. For the CDR3, the DNA is TGCGCCAGCAGCTCCGGTTTAGGGGACACTGAAGCTTTCTTT.

This clone was counted a single time. The rearrangement links TRBV5-4 to TRBJ1-2, with D tentatively TRBD1 (6 bases). Trimming pared 4 bases from V and 1 base from J, leaving 14 bases between. The CDR3 has 15 amino acids. Germline V lookup: CDR1 SGHNT, CDR2 YYREEE (reference sequence). CDR3 region: CASSRQGFGNYGYTF. The CDR3 bases are TGTGCCAGCAGCCGTCAGGGGTTCGGTAACTATGGCTACACCTTC.

The rearrangement links TRBV7-2 to TRBJ1-2, with 9 bases lining up with TRBD1. The CDR3 runs to 16 residues. V was clipped by 1 base and J by 8 bases; unmatched bases: 11. CDR1 and CDR2 (germline): SGHTA, FQGNSA. The DNA of the CDR3 is TGTGCCAGCAGCTTAGGACCCTGGACAGGGGCTAGGGGCTACACCTTC. This codes for CASSLGPWTGARGYTF.